The 8 T cell receptor beta chains in this list originate from one sample, sequenced in a study of early T cells in non-severe SARS-CoV-2 infection. In TCRdb, the 5' RACE reads were re-called with MiXCR into one record per CDR3 protein. The table lists about 64,000 distinct CDR3 sequences, more than 15% of them singletons. Source: whole blood, taken at baseline. These receptors all stem from an adult who was a healthcare worker with PCR-confirmed SARS-CoV-2 infection or an uninfected control (not recorded which).

This clonotype occurred a few times. The chain combines TRBV29-1 with TRBJ2-2; D possibly corresponds to TRBD2 (6 bases). V gave up 5 bases and J gave up 1 base, with 8 bases separating them. This CDR3 has 13 residues. CDR1 is SQVTM and CDR2 is ANQGSEA in the germline V gene. In nucleotides, the CDR3 is TGCAGCGTTTCGGGGGAGAACACCGGGGAGCTGTTTTTT. This translates into CSVSGENTGELFF.

This clonotype has more than one count but fewer than ten. This rearrangement joins TRBV7-2 to TRBJ2-7, with D unclear. The CDR3 runs 13 residues. The V end lost 2 bases, the J end lost 2 bases, and 7 bases lay between the germline ends. The germline CDR1 and CDR2 sequences are SGHTA and FQGNSA. The CDR3 nucleotides are TGTGCCAGCAGCTTATACACCACCTACGAGCAGTACTTC. Translation gives CASSLYTTYEQYF. Looking up the rest from reference TRBV7-2 and TRBJ2-7 gives the full variable domain: GAGVSQSPSNKVTEKGKDVELRCDPISGHTALYWYRQSLGQGLEFLIYFQGNSAPDKSGLPSDRFSAERTGGSVSTLTIQRTQQEDSAVYLCASSLYTTYEQYFGPGTRLTVT.

The rearrangement links TRBV12-3 or TRBV12-4 to TRBJ1-2; tentative D call: TRBD1 (5 bases). The CDR3 is 14 amino acids. The germline V and J ends were trimmed by 7 bases and 5 bases, with 17 bases remaining between them. CDR3 nucleotide sequence: TGTGCCAGCACCCTGGGCGGGAAGGGGTATGGCTACACCTTC. It codes for CASTLGGKGYGYTF.

This chain connects TRBV30 to TRBJ2-2, with D possibly matching TRBD2 (5 bases). CDR1 is GTSNPN, CDR2 SVGIG, per germline (reference sequence). V shed 1 base and J shed 0 bases, with 12 bases lying between them. The CDR3 covers 16 residues. CDR3 sequence (DNA): TGTGCCTGGAGTGCCGTCGGGGTTCCGAACACCGGGGAGCTGTTTTTT. Amino acid sequence: CAWSAVGVPNTGELFF.

This clonotype has only a few counts. The rearrangement uses TRBV2 and TRBJ1-2; no clear D. V lost 7 bases, J lost 1 base, and 10 bases lay in between. CDR1 is SNHLY and CDR2 is FYNNEI in the germline V gene. This CDR3 contains 13 residues. The CDR3 DNA is TGTGCCAGCAACGAAGACCATAACTATGGCTACACCTTC. This codes for CASNEDHNYGYTF.

This clonotype appeared a few times. This rearrangement joins TRBV4-1 to TRBJ2-1; possible D gene TRBD1, 5 bases. The germline CDR1 and CDR2 sequences are MGHRA and YSYEKL. Trimming took off 2 bases at V and 7 bases at J, with 9 bases between the two ends. CDR3 size: 13 residues. CDR3 loop: CASSQIDRNEQFF. The CDR3 DNA sequence: TGCGCCAGCAGCCAAATAGACAGAAATGAGCAGTTCTTC.

This clonotype was found a few times. The chain has TRBV12-3 or TRBV12-4 and TRBJ1-4; 7 bases agree with TRBD1. V lost 5 bases, J lost 8 bases, and 14 bases stayed unmatched. This CDR3 contains 16 residues. CDR3 sequence reads: CASSTHPGGFSEKLFF. The CDR3 coding sequence is TGTGCCAGCAGTACTCACCCAGGGGGTTTCTCGGAAAAACTGTTTTTT.

This clonotype appeared a few times. This chain links TRBV20-1 with TRBJ1-6, with TRBD1 matching 7 bases. Germline CDR1 and CDR2: DFQATT and SNEGSKA (reference sequence). This CDR3 is built from 14 residues. The ends lost 6 bases at V and 5 bases at J; junction bases unmatched: 7. The CDR3 is CSAQPGQNNSPLHF. The CDR3 DNA sequence: TGCAGTGCACAACCGGGACAGAATAATTCACCCCTCCACTTT.